These 24 T cell receptor beta chains came from one sample sequenced in a study of blood T cell repertoires in COVID-19. The data were produced by immunoSEQ multiplex PCR, yet TCRdb's version contains in-frame clones alone and is incomplete. Altogether over 250,000 clones are present, over 75% being singletons, with the ten largest covering 10% to 15%. The sequencing sample was made of peripheral blood. The source is a human donor in a cohort sampled during active COVID-19.

This clone was seen only once. The chain has TRBV28 and TRBJ2-2, with D possibly matching TRBD1 (6 bases). The CDR3 runs to 15 residues. The V gene lost 6 bases and the J gene lost 0 bases, with 11 bases spanning the gap. Germline V CDR1 and CDR2: MDHEN, SYDVKM. The CDR3: CASRGQGSNTGELFF. Here the CDR3 DNA reads TGTGCCAGCAGGGGGCAGGGGTCGAACACCGGGGAGCTGTTTTTT.

This clone was detected once. The rearrangement links TRBV30 to TRBJ1-1, with a weak D call TRBD1 (6 bases). The CDR3 is 12 residues long. The germline CDR1 and CDR2 sequences are GTSNPN and SVGIG (reference sequence). With 2 bases removed from V and 3 bases from J, the gap between germline ends came to 7 bases. CDR3 bases: TGTGCCTGGAGTACAGGGCACACTGAAGCTTTCTTT. Protein sequence: CAWSTGHTEAFF.

This rearrangement joins TRBV12-3 or TRBV12-4 to TRBJ1-5, with D perhaps matching TRBD1 (5 bases). V was cut by 3 bases and J by 7 bases, with 10 bases left in between. The CDR3 totals 13 residues. The CDR3 is CASSFGQGQPQHF. CDR3 nucleotides: TGTGCCAGCAGTTTTGGCCAGGGCCAGCCCCAGCATTTT.

DNA of the CDR3: TGTGCCAGCAGTTCCACGGGGGGCTCAAAGTTCTTC. It specifies CASSSTGGSKFF. The chain combines TRBV5-4 with TRBJ2-1, with D perhaps TRBD2 (7 bases). V lost 5 bases, J lost 14 bases, and 17 bases lay in between. Germline V gene data show CDR1 as SGHNT and CDR2 as YYREEE (reference sequence). CDR3 length: 12 amino acids. The complete variable domain, with remaining parts taken from reference TRBV5-4 and TRBJ2-1, reads ETGVTQSPTHLIKTRGQQVTLRCSSQSGHNTVSWYQQALGQGPQFIFQYYREEENGRGNFPPRFSGLQFPNYSSELNVNALELDDSALYLCASSSTGGSKFFGPGTRLTVL.

This clone was seen a single time. This rearrangement joins TRBV14 to TRBJ1-2, with 8 positions matching TRBD1. This CDR3 comprises 14 residues. CDR1 is SGHDN, CDR2 FVKESK, per germline. The V segment lost 4 bases and the J segment 9 bases; nucleotides outside the gene matches: 10. DNA for the CDR3: TGTGCCAGCAGCCCCGGGACAGGTCGCGCTCGCTACACCTTC. Translation: CASSPGTGRARYTF.

The rearrangement links TRBV5-5 to TRBJ2-2; 7 nucleotides align to TRBD1. CDR1 is SGHKS and CDR2 is YYEKEE in the germline V gene (reference sequence). The CDR3 contains 15 residues. J was trimmed by 1 base and V by 3 bases; bases with no gene match: 3. CDR3 sequence: CASSWGTVNTGELFF. CDR3 DNA: TGTGCCAGCAGCTGGGGGACAGTGAACACCGGGGAGCTGTTTTTT.

This chain connects TRBV5-1 to TRBJ2-4, with D possibly being TRBD2 (5 bases). The CDR3 runs 16 residues. Between the trimmed V and J ends, which lost 0 bases and 1 base, there was a span of 11 bases. Germline assignment: CDR1 SGHRS and CDR2 YFSETQ. The DNA for the CDR3 is TGCGCCAGCAGCTTGGAGCCCCGAGGGGCCAAAAACATTCAGTACTTC. It encodes CASSLEPRGAKNIQYF.

V usage is TRBV10-3 and J usage is TRBJ1-4, with D unresolved. CDR3 length: 14 residues. Trimming left V 6 bases short and J 8 bases short, with 16 bases between. In germline, CDR1 is ENHRY, CDR2 SYGVKD. CDR3 in amino acids: CAISRSGGREKLFF. The CDR3 bases are TGTGCCATCAGCCGGTCTGGAGGGAGAGAAAAACTGTTTTTT.

CDR3 nucleotides: TGTGCCAGCAGCCAAGGCAGTGAACGCTACGAGCAGTACTTC. This codes for CASSQGSERYEQYF. The V and J genes are TRBV3-1 (or the pseudogene TRBV3-2) and TRBJ2-7; D uncertain. In germline, CDR1 is LGHDT, CDR2 YNNKEL (reference sequence). The CDR3 loop spans 14 amino acids. V was trimmed by 1 base and J by 3 bases, leaving 10 bases between them.

The rearrangement joins TRBV7-3 to TRBJ1-1; perhaps TRBD1 as D (6 bases). The germline gives CDR1 SGHTA, CDR2 FQGTGA. V shed 8 bases and J shed 1 base, with 8 bases lying between them. The CDR3 has 12 residues. Here the CDR3 reads CASGQPNTEAFF. For the CDR3, the DNA is TGTGCCAGCGGACAGCCGAACACTGAAGCTTTCTTT.

V is TRBV11-2 and J is TRBJ2-4; TRBD2 might be the D (6 bases). Germline CDR1 and CDR2: SGHAT and FQNNGV. The CDR3 totals 11 residues. V lost 8 bases and J 8 bases, leaving 10 bases between the germline ends. CDR3: CASGTGDIQYF. The CDR3 DNA follows: TGTGCCAGCGGGACGGGGGACATTCAGTACTTC.

This chain links TRBV18 with TRBJ2-7; maybe TRBD2 (5 bases). The germline gives CDR1 KGHSH, CDR2 LQKENI. Trimming cost V 6 bases and J 5 bases, with 14 bases left between them. This CDR3 comprises 13 residues. The DNA for the CDR3 is TGTGCCAGCTCCCCCTTACTAGATAACGAGCAGTACTTC. Translating gives CASSPLLDNEQYF.

In DNA form, the CDR3 reads TGCGCCAGCAGCCCGGGGACACCCTACAATGAGCAGTTCTTC. Residues: CASSPGTPYNEQFF. The chain employs TRBV4-3 and TRBJ2-1; D is perhaps TRBD1 (6 bases). Looked up from germline, CDR1 is LGHNA and CDR2 is YSLEER. V was pared by 4 bases and J by 2 bases, with 9 bases between. This CDR3 comprises 14 residues.

The genes are TRBV7-2 and TRBJ2-7; D is possibly TRBD2 (6 bases). This CDR3 is built from 13 residues. Trimming cost V 4 bases and J 2 bases, with 9 bases left between them. Germline V gene lookup returns CDR1 SGHTA and CDR2 FQGNSA. The CDR3 DNA reads as TGTGCCAGCAGCTCGGGAGTCCCCTACGAGCAGTACTTC. This translates into CASSSGVPYEQYF.

The chain links TRBV21-1 to TRBJ1-5; the D call of TRBD1 is as the table states it, not checked on the DNA. TRBV21-1 is deemed a pseudogene. The CDR3 covers 17 residues. CDR3 residues: CASSAPRDRTFYQPQHF. As DNA, the CDR3 is TGTGCCAGCAGCGCTCCCCGGGACAGAACATTTTATCAGCCCCAGCATTTT.

On this clone itself: This sample includes further DNA sequences coding for the same CDR3. This chain connects TRBV18 to TRBJ1-5; 10 nucleotides match TRBD1. Germline V gives CDR1 KGHSH, CDR2 LQKENI. V lost 3 bases, J lost 4 bases, and 3 bases stayed unmatched. The CDR3 is made up of 15 amino acids. The CDR3 loop reads CASSPWGQGNQPQHF. CDR3 DNA: TGTGCCAGCTCACCTTGGGGACAGGGGAATCAGCCCCAGCATTTT.

The V and J genes are TRBV19 and TRBJ1-2; TRBD1 is a possible D gene (5 bases). Germline CDR1 and CDR2: LNHDA and SQIVND (reference sequence). Deletions cut 11 bases from V and 5 bases from J, with 12 bases between. The CDR3 length is 11 residues. CDR3 sequence reads: CAGWDFYGYTF. The CDR3 DNA reads as TGTGCCGGATGGGACTTTTATGGCTACACCTTC.

The chain uses TRBV27 and TRBJ2-1; 12 nucleotides line up with TRBD2. Germline V gives CDR1 MNHEY, CDR2 SMNVEV (reference sequence). V trimming: 6 bases; J trimming: 6 bases; junction bases outside the gene matches: 9. This CDR3 comprises 16 residues. CDR3 in amino acids: CASRLAGGVDGNEQFF. CDR3 nucleotide sequence: TGTGCCAGCAGGCTAGCGGGAGGGGTCGATGGCAATGAGCAGTTCTTC.

V is TRBV10-1 and J is TRBJ2-1; 14 bases fit TRBD2. The V gene's germline CDR1 is WNHNN and CDR2 SYGVQD (reference sequence). J gave up 6 bases and V 6 bases, and 7 bases lay outside the gene matches. This CDR3 is built from 16 residues. CDR3 residues: CASSQTSGRAGNEQFF. CDR3 DNA sequence: TGCGCCAGCAGCCAGACTAGCGGGAGGGCCGGCAATGAGCAGTTCTTC.

The rearrangement uses TRBV6-5 and TRBJ2-7; TRBD1 matches 7 bases. After removal of 8 bases from V and 3 bases from J, the junction contained 7 bases not matched to a gene. The CDR3 length is 13 residues. Per germline, CDR1 MNHEY and CDR2 SVGAGI. DNA for the CDR3: TGTGCCAGCGTTGGACAGGCCCGCTACGAGCAGTACTTC. Translated, it gives CASVGQARYEQYF.

The rearrangement links TRBV30 to TRBJ2-7; no firm D call. V was cut by 2 bases and J by 5 bases, with 10 bases left in between. The CDR3 runs to 12 residues. The germline gives CDR1 GTSNPN, CDR2 SVGIG (reference sequence). The CDR3, as DNA: TGTGCCTGGAGTTTAAGTAGCAACGAGCAGTACTTC. Its translation: CAWSLSSNEQYF.

The J gene is TRBJ2-5, the V gene TRBV24-1, with TRBD1 matching 8 bases. CDR1 and CDR2 from the germline V gene are KGHDR and SFDVKD. V gave up 3 bases and J gave up 5 bases; unmatched junction bases: 10. The CDR3 spans 16 residues. CDR3 DNA: TGTGCCACCAGTGATCCTCGGACAGGGATGGGGGAGACCCAGTACTTC. It is translated as CATSDPRTGMGETQYF.

The chain combines TRBV7-8 with TRBJ1-5; the match to TRBD1 covers 7 bases. The ends lost 7 bases at V and 4 bases at J; junction bases unmatched: 19. The CDR3 sequence is 18 residues long. Germline V lookup: CDR1 SGHVS, CDR2 FQNEAQ. CDR3 residues: CASTQLPAPGQQNQPQHF. CDR3 coding DNA: TGTGCCAGCACTCAACTTCCGGCTCCGGGACAGCAGAATCAGCCCCAGCATTTT.

The chain has TRBV2 and TRBJ1-1; D is perhaps TRBD1 (5 bases). This CDR3 contains 14 residues. V gave up 7 bases and J gave up 7 bases, with 19 bases separating them. Germline lookup yields CDR1 SNHLY and CDR2 FYNNEI. CDR3 nucleotide sequence: TGTGCCAGCACGGATTCGGGCAGGGCTCGTGAAGCTTTCTTT. This translates into CASTDSGRAREAFF.